This T cell receptor beta chain stems from a study of T cell responses to AZD1222 COVID-19 vaccine. Study-level results: Vaccine-associated CD4 TCRs spanned spike, dominant at 160-218 and 743-854. Clonal diversity was possibly underestimated, and white British individuals and females predominated among donors.

Trimming pared 6 bases from V and 9 bases from J, leaving 12 bases between. Germline assignment: CDR1 MNHEY and CDR2 SVGAGI. This CDR3 has 13 amino acids. Assay used: immunoSEQ multiplex PCR; TCRdb lists only in-frame clones, some missing. The sample has 130,000 to 150,000 clones, approximately 93% seen once. With respect to this clone: As yet, its antigen is unknown.

Sequenced here: peripheral blood, sampled after recovery from COVID-19. This TCR derives from an adult who had recovered from COVID-19. J is TRBJ1-6 and V is TRBV6-5; D unclear. The CDR3 nucleotides read TGTGCCAGCAGGAGGGTGAGTGGTTCACCCCTCCACTTT. It specifies CASRRVSGSPLHF.